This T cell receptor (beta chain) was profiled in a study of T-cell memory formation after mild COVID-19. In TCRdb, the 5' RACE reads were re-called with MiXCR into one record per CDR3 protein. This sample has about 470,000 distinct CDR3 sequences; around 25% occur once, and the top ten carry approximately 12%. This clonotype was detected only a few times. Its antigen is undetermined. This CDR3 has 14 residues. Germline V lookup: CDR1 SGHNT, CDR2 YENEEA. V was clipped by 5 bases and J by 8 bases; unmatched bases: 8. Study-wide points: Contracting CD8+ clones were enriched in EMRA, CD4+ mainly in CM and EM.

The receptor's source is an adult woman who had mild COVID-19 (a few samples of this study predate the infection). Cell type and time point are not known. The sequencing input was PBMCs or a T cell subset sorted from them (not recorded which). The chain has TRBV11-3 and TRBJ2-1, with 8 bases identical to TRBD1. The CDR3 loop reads CASSPGQGLDEQFF. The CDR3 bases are TGTGCCAGCAGCCCCGGACAGGGTCTTGATGAGCAGTTCTTC.